The rows below give T cell receptor beta chains drawn from one sample of a study of long-term antiretroviral therapy in people with HIV. Sequenced by immunoSEQ multiplex PCR; TCRdb stores in-frame clones only, minus some. The sample contains 35,000 to 45,000 clones, roughly 82% of which appear only once. Specimen: unsorted PBMCs, collected 0.3 years after starting antiretroviral therapy. The origin of the receptors is a man aged 18 to 30 with HIV. The CDR3 runs from the conserved cysteine through the conserved F or W. The order of the fields is D gene, V gene, clone size, J gene, CDR3 DNA, CDR3 protein. A D gene is named only where the DNA matches it firmly. Clone size is given for some rows only: seen once, a few or many times, or a class if the clone is expanded.

-	TRBV29-1	once	TRBJ2-5	TGCAGCGCTCTTTCCCGGACGGGGATGGAGACCCAGTACTTC	CSALSRTGMETQYF
-	TRBV6-5	-	TRBJ1-1	TGTGCCAGCAGTTACTCGCTAGGACAGAGAACTGAAGCTTTCTTT	CASSYSLGQRTEAFF
-	TRBV10-1	few	TRBJ1-1	TGCGCCAGCAGTGGTCAGGTTAACACTGAAGCTTTCTTT	CASSGQVNTEAFF
-	TRBV7-9	-	TRBJ1-3	TGTGCCAGCAGCTCCTCAGGGGACTCAGGAAACACCATATATTTT	CASSSSGDSGNTIYF
-	TRBV10-3	-	TRBJ1-1	TGTGCCACCAGGGCGGGTCCGGAGAACACTGAAGCTTTCTTT	CATRAGPENTEAFF
-	TRBV4-1	-	TRBJ2-3	TGCGCCAGCAGCCAAGAGGTCTTCACAGATACGCAGTATTTT	CASSQEVFTDTQYF
-	TRBV30	-	TRBJ1-2	TGTGCCTGTACTCTTCGGGGACTAAACTATGGCTACACCTTC	CACTLRGLNYGYTF
-	TRBV30	-	TRBJ1-1	TGTGCCTGGAGTGTAGATGGAGGGGGGTCCACTGAAGCTTTCTTT	CAWSVDGGGSTEAFF
-	TRBV10-3	-	TRBJ1-2	TGTGCCATCAGACCCACAGGGCCCGAGAGGGATGGCTACACCTTC	CAIRPTGPERDGYTF
-	TRBV6-6	-	TRBJ1-1	TGTGCCAGCAAGGCTGGGGATATGAACACTGAAGCTTTCTTT	CASKAGDMNTEAFF